The sequence of this T cell receptor (beta chain) was determined in a study of T cells after yellow fever vaccination. Study details: Some fractions had low cell numbers, and these were prepared with SMART-Seq v4 Ultra Low Input.

5'RACE template switching generated TCR cDNA, adding a universal primer site and UMIs. One entry per CDR3 protein results from TCRdb running MiXCR on the 5' RACE reads. This sample has about 150,000 distinct CDR3 sequences; more than 6.5% occur once, and the top ten carry under 0.8%. The germline V gene encodes CDR1 SSHAT and CDR2 FNYEAQ (reference sequence). This CDR3 region has 15 residues. About this clonotype: At one boundary the junction diverges from the germline segment, which might be a read error.

The source is a man aged 25 to 45 who received the YFV17D yellow fever vaccine. The material was CD4+ T cells sorted from PBMCs, obtained 10 days after the yellow fever booster vaccination. The chain links TRBV7-7 to TRBJ2-1, with 9 nucleotides matching TRBD2. Written as DNA, the CDR3 is TGTGCTAGCAGCGAAGCGGGAGGTTCCTACAATGAGCAGTTCTTC. Amino acids: CASSEAGGSYNEQFF.